This T cell receptor beta chain was captured by sequencing in a study of beta chain features in type 1 diabetes. Expressed TCRB transcripts were sequenced after all isolated RNA was converted to cDNA. Here immunoSEQ multiplex PCR was the method, and the copy in TCRdb shows in-frame clones only, minus some. Of roughly 400,000 clones in the sample, approximately 15% were seen once. CD4+ naive, central memory, regulatory and stem cell-like memory subsets were isolated by sorting on CD45RO/CCR7/CD25/CD127/CD95/CD27. In the case of this clone: What it binds is not known.

Findings of the study overall: Unsettled here was the matter of whether HLA type influences TCRB rearrangement.

The CDR3 extends over 13 amino acids. The V gene's germline CDR1 is MNHEY and CDR2 SMNVEV (reference sequence). V lost 5 bases and J 4 bases, leaving 11 bases between the germline ends. This receptor was identified in a woman aged 18-30 years in good health. This rearrangement joins TRBV27 to TRBJ2-5; D remains ambiguous. The sequenced sample was naive CD4+ T cells from blood. The CDR3 DNA is TGTGCCAGCAGTCGTTGGTTGCGAGAGACCCAGTACTTC. Encoded protein: CASSRWLRETQYF.